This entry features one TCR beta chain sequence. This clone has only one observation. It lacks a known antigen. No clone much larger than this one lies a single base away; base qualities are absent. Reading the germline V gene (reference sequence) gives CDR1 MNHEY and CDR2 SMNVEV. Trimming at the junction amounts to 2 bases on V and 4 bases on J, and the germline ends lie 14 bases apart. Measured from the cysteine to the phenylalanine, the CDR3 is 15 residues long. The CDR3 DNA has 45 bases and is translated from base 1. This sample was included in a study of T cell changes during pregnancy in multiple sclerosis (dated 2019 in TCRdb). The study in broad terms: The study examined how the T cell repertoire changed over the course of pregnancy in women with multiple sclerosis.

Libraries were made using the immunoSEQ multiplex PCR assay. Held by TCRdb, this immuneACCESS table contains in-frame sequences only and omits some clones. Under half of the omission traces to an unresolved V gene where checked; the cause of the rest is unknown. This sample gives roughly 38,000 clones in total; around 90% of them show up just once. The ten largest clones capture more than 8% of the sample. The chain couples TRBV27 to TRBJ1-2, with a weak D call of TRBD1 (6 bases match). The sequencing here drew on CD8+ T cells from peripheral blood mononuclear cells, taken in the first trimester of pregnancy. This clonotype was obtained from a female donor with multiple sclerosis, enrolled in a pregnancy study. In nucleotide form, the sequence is TGTGCCAGCAGTTTACTCCCGGGACAAAGCTATGGCTACACCTTC. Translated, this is CASSLLPGQSYGYTF.